This TCR beta chain was obtained from a study of cytomegalovirus exposure and HLA in healthy donors. Study-level information: According to later analysis, the same platform produced the roughly 130 validation and around 730 first-cohort repertoires.

The donors were members of the validation cohort comprising 100 to 150 subjects, separate from the approximately 670-subject first cohort. The CDR3 is made up of 15 amino acids. V lost 0 bases to trimming and J lost 1 base, with 10 bases between them. The germline V gene has CDR1 SGDLS and CDR2 YYNGEE. Profiled with immunoSEQ multiplex PCR; TCRdb holds only in-frame clones, not every one. The repertoire holds 260,000 or so clones, with around 91% as singletons. This receptor was taken from a woman aged 25 to 45 in good health and CMV-seronegative. The sample comprised PBMCs. The rearrangement uses TRBV9 and TRBJ1-1, with a weak D call TRBD1 (5 bases). The CDR3 DNA reads as TGTGCCAGCAGCGTAGTCGGGGCCCGGAACACTGAAGCTTTCTTT. Translating it yields CASSVVGARNTEAFF.